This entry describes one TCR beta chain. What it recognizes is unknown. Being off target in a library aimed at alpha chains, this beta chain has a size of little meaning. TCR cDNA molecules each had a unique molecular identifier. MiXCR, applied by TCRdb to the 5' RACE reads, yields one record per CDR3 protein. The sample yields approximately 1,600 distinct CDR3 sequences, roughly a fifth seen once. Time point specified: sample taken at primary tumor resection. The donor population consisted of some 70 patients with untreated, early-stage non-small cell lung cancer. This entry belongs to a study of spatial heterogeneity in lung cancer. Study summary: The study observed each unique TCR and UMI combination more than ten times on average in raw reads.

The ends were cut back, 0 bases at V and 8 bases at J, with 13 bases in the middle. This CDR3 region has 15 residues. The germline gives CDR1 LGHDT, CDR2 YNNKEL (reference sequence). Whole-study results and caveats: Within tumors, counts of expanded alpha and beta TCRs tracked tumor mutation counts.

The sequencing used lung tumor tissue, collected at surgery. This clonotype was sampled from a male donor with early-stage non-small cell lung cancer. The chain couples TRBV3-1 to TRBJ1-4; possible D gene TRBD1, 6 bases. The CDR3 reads CASSQDGQGREKLFF. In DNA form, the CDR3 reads TGTGCCAGCAGCCAAGATGGCCAGGGGAGGGAAAAACTGTTTTTT.